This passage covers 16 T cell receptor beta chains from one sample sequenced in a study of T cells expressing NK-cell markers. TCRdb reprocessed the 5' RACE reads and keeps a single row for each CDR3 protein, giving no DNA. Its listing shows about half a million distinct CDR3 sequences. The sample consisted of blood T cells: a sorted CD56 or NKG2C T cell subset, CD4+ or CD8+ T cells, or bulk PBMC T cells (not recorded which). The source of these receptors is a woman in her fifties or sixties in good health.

CDR3 sequence reads: CASGGQTTDTQYF. The chain is built from TRBV12-3 or TRBV12-4 and TRBJ2-3; the TRBD1 assignment by TCRdb is unverifiable without DNA. The CDR3 runs 13 residues.

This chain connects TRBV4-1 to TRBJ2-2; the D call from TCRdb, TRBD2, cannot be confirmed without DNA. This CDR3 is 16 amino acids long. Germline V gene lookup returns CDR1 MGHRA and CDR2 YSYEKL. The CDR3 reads CASSRTPAGEYGELFF.

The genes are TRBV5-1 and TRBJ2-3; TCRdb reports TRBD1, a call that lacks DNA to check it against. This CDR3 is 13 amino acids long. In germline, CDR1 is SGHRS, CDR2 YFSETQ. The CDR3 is CASMGDTQDTQYF.

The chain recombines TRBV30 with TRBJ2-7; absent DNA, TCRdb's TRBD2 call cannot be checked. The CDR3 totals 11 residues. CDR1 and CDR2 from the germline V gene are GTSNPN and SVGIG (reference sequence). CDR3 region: CACTTEREQYF.

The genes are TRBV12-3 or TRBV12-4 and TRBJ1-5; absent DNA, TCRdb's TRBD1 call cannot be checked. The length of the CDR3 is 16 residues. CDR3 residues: CASSFSLTGARQPQHF.

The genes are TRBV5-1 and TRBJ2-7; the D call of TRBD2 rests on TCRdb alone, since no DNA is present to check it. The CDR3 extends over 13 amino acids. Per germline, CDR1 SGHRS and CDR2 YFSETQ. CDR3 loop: CASSFITGGEQYF.

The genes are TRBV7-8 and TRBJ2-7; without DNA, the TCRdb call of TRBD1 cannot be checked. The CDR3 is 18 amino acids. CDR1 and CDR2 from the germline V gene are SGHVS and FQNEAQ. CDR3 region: CASSLAEWGGQGLYEQYF.

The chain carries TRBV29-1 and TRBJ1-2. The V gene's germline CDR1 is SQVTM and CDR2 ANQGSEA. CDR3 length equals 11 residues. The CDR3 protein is CSVRNPRGYTF.

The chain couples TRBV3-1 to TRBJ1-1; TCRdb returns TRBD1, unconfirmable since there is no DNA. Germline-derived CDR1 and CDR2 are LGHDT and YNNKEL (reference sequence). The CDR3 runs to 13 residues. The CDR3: CASSPRQTGKAFF.

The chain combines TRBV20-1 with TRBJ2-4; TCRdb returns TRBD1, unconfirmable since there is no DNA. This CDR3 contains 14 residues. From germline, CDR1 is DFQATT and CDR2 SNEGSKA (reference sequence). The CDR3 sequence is CSAPQGVDKNIQYF.

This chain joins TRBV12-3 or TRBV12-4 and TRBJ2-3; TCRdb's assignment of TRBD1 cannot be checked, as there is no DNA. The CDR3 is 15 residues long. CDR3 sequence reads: CASSLQGWGTDTQYF.

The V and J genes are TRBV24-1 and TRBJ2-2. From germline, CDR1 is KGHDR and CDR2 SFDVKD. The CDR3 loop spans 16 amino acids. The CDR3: CATSDLANKNTGELFF.

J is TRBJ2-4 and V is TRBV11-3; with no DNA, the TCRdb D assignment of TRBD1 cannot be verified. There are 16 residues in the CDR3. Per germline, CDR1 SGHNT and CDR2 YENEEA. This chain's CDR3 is CASSPGQDVAKNIQYF.

The CDR3 reads CASSLVVQTEQFF. The V and J genes are TRBV7-2 and TRBJ2-1; TCRdb's D call, TRBD2, is unchecked because there is no DNA. The germline V gene has CDR1 SGHTA and CDR2 FQGNSA. CDR3 length equals 13 residues.

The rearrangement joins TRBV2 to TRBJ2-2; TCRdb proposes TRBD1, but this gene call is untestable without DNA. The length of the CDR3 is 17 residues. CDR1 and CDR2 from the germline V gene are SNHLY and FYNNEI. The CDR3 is CASLLRWDRVDTGELFF.

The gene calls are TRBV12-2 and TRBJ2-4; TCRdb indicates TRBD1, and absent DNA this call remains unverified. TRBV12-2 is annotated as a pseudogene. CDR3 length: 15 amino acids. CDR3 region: CASRRRRGAENIQYF.